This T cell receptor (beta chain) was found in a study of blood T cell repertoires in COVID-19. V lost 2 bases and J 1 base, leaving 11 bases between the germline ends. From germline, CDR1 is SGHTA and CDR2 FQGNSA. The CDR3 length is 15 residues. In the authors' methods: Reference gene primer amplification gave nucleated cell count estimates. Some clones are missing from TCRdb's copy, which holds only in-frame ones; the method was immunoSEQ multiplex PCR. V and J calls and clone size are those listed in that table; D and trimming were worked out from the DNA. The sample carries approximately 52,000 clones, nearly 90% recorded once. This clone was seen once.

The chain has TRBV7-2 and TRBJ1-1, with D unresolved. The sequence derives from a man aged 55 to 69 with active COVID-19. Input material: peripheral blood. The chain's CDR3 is CASSLSLAGNTEAFF. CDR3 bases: TGTGCCAGCAGCTTAAGCCTCGCGGGGAACACTGAAGCTTTCTTT.